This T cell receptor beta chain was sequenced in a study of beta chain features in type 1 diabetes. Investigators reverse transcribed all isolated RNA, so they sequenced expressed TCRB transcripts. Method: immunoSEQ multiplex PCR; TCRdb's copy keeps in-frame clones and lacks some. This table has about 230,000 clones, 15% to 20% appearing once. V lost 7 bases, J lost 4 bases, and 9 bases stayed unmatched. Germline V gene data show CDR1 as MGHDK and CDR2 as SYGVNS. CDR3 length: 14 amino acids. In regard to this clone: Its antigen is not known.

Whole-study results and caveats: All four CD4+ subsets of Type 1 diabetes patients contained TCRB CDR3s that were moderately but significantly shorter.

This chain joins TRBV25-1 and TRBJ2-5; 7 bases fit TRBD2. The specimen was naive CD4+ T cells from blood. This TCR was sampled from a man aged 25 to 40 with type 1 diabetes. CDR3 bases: TGTGCCAGCATACTGTCGAGGGAGGGAGAGACCCAGTACTTC. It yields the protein CASILSREGETQYF.